This T cell receptor (beta chain) was sequenced in a study of blood T cell repertoires in COVID-19. Repertoires were generated with immunoSEQ multiplex PCR, while TCRdb's copy carries only in-frame clones and drops some. The data contain 150,000 to 200,000 clones, around 88% of them singletons. The sequenced material came from peripheral blood. This TCR was recovered from a young woman with acute or convalescent COVID-19.

CDR3 bases: TGTGCCAGCAGTCAGGACAGGGGTATTGCTTTCTTT. Residues: CASSQDRGIAFF. The V call is TRBV3-1 (or the pseudogene TRBV3-2), the J call TRBJ1-1, with 9 bases fitting TRBD1. Germline lookup yields CDR1 LGHDT and CDR2 YNNKEL (reference sequence). V lost 6 bases to trimming and J lost 11 bases; unmatched junction nucleotides: 7. This CDR3 contains 12 residues.